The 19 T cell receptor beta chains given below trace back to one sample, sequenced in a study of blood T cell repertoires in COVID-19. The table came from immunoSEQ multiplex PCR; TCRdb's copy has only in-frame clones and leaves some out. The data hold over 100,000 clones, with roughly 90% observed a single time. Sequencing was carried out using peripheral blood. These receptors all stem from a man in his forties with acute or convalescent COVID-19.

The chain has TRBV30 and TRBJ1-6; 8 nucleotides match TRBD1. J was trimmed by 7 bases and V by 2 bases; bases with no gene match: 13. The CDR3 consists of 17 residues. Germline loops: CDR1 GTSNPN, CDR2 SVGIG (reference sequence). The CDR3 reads CAWSPRAGGAWNSPLHF. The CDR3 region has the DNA TGTGCCTGGAGTCCACGGGCAGGGGGCGCGTGGAATTCACCCCTCCACTTT.

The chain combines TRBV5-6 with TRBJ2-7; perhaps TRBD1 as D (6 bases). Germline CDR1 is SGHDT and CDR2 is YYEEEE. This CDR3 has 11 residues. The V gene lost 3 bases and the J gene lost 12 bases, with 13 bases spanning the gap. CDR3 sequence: CASSSRGRMYF. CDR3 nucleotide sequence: TGTGCCAGCAGCTCCAGGGGTAGAATGTACTTC.

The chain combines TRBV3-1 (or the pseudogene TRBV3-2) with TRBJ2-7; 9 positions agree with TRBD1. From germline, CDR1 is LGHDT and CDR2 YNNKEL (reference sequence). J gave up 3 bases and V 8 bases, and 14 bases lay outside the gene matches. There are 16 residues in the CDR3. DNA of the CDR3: TGTGCCAGCTCCGACAGGGGGACGGGCGGGGGCTACGAGCAGTACTTC. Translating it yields CASSDRGTGGGYEQYF.

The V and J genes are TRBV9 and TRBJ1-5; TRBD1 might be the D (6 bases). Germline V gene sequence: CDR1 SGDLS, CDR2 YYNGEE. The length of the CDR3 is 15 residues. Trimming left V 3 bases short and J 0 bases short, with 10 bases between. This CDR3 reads CASSGGPYSNQPQHF. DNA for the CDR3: TGTGCCAGCAGCGGGGGGCCGTATAGCAATCAGCCCCAGCATTTT.

The CDR3 is CASTRDTRTDTQYF. The CDR3 DNA sequence: TGTGCCAGCACCAGGGACACACGCACAGATACGCAGTATTTT. The chain couples TRBV5-6 to TRBJ2-3, with D possibly being TRBD1 (6 bases). The CDR3 spans 14 residues. CDR1 is SGHDT, CDR2 YYEEEE, per germline. The V gene lost 6 bases and the J gene lost 1 base, with 12 bases spanning the gap.

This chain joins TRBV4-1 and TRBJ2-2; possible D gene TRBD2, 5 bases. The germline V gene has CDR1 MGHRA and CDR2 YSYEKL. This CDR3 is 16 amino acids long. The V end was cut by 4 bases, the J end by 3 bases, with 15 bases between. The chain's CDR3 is CASSPGVTVYTGELFF. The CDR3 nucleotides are TGCGCCAGCAGCCCCGGGGTAACCGTTTACACCGGGGAGCTGTTTTTT.

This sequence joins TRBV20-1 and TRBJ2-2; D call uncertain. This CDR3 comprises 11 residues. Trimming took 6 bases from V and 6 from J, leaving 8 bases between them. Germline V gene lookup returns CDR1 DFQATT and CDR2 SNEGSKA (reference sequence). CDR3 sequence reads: CSADKSGELFF. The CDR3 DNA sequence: TGCAGTGCCGACAAGTCCGGGGAGCTGTTTTTT.

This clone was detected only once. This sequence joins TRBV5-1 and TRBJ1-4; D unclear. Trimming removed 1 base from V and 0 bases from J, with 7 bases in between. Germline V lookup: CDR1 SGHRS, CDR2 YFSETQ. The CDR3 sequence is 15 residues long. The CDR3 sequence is CASSLLGSTNEKLFF. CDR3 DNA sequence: TGCGCCAGCAGCTTGCTAGGATCAACTAATGAAAAACTGTTTTTT.

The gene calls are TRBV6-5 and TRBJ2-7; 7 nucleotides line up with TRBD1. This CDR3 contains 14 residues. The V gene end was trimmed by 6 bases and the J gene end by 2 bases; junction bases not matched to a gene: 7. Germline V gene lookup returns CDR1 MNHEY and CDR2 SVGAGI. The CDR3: CASSFSGTAYEQYF. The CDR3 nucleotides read TGTGCCAGCAGCTTTTCCGGGACAGCCTACGAGCAGTACTTC.

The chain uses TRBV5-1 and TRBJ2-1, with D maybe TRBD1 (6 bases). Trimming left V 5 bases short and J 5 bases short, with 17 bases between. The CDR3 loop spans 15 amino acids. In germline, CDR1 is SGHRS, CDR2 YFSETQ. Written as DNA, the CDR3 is TGCGCCAGCAGTTCGCCCCAGGGGTCCGACAATGAGCAGTTCTTC. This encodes CASSSPQGSDNEQFF.

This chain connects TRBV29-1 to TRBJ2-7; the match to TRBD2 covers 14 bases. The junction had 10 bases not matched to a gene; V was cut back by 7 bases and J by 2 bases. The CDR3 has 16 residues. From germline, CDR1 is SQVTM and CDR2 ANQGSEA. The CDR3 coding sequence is TGCAGCGCCACGGGACTAGCGGGAGTTAGCACCTACGAGCAGTACTTC. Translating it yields CSATGLAGVSTYEQYF.

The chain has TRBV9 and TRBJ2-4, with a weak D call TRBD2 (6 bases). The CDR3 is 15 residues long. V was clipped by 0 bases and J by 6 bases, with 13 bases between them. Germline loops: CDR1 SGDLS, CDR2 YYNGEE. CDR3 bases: TGTGCCAGCAGCGTAGGTGGGACTCGATTAAACATTCAGTACTTC. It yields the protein CASSVGGTRLNIQYF.

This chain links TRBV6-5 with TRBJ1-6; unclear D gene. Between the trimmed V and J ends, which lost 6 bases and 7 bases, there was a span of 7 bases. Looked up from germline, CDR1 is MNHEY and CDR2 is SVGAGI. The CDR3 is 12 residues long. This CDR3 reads CASSTQNSPLHF. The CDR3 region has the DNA TGTGCCAGCAGCACACAGAATTCACCCCTCCACTTT.

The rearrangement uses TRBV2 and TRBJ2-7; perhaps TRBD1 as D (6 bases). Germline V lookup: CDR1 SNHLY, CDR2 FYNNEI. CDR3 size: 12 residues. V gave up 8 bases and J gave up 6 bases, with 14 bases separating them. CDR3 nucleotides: TGTGCCAGCTCGGACAGCGCAATCGAGCAGTACTTC. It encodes CASSDSAIEQYF.

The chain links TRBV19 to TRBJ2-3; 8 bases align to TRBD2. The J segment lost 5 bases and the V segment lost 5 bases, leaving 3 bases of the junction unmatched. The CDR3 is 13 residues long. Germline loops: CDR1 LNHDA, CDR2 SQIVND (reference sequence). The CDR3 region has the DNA TGTGCCAGTAGTGCCGGGGGGGGAGATACGCAGTATTTT. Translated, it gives CASSAGGGDTQYF. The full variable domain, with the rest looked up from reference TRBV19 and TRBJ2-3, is DGGITQSPKYLFRKEGQNVTLSCEQNLNHDAMYWYRQDPGQGLRLIYYSQIVNDFQKGDIAEGYSVSREKKESFPLTVTSAQKNPTAFYLCASSAGGGDTQYFGPGTRLTVL.

CDR3: CASSYGTEKIYGYTF. DNA of the CDR3: TGTGCCAGCAGTTACGGGACAGAGAAAATCTATGGCTACACCTTC. The rearrangement links TRBV6-5 to TRBJ1-2; 7 bases agree with TRBD1. CDR1 MNHEY and CDR2 SVGAGI come from the germline V gene. This CDR3 spans 15 amino acids. Unmatched junction bases numbered 7, after V lost 2 bases and J lost 4 bases.

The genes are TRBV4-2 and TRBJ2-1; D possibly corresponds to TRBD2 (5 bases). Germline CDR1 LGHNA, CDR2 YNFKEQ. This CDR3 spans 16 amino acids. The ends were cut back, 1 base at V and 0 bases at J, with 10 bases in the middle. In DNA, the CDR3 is TGTGCCAGCAGCCAAGTGGTAGCGAACTCCTACAATGAGCAGTTCTTC. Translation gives CASSQVVANSYNEQFF.

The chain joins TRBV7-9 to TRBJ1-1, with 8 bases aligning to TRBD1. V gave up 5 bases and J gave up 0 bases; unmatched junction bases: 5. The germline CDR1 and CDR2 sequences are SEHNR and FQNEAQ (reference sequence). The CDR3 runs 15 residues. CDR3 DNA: TGTGCCAGCAGCCCTAGGACAGGGATGAACACTGAAGCTTTCTTT. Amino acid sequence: CASSPRTGMNTEAFF.

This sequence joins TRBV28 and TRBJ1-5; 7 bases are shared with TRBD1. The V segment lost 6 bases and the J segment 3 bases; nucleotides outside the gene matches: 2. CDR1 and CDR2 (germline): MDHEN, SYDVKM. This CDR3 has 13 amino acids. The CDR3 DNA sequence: TGTGCCAGCAGGGACAGGACCAATCAGCCCCAGCATTTT. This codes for CASRDRTNQPQHF.